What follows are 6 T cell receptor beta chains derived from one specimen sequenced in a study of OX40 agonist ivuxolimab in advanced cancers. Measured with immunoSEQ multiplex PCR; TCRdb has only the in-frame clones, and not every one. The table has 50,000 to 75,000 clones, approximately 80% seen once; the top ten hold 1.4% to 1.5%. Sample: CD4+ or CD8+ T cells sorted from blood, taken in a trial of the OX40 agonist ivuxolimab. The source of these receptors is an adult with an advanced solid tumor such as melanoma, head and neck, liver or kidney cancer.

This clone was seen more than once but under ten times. CDR3 in DNA: TGTGCTAGTGGACCCATAGCCCTATCCTACAATGAGCAGTTCTTC. Translation gives CASGPIALSYNEQFF. The gene calls are TRBV12-5 and TRBJ2-1; D uncertain. The germline CDR1 and CDR2 sequences are LGHNT and FRNRAP. Trimming cost V 6 bases and J 1 base, with 13 bases left between them. The CDR3 is 15 residues long.

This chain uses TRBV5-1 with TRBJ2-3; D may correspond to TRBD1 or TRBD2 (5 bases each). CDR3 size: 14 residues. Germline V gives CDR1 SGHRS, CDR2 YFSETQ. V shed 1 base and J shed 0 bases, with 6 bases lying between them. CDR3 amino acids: CASSLWDSTDTQYF. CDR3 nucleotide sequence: TGCGCCAGCAGCTTGTGGGACAGCACAGATACGCAGTATTTT. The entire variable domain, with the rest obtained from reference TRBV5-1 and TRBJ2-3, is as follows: KAGVTQTPRYLIKTRGQQVTLSCSPISGHRSVSWYQQTPGQGLQFLFEYFSETQRNKGNFPGRFSGRQFSNSRSEMNVSTLELGDSALYLCASSLWDSTDTQYFGPGTRLTVL.

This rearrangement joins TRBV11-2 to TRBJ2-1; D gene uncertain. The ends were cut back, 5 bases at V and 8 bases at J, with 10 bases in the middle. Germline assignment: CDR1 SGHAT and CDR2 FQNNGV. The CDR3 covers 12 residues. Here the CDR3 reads CASSQTRHEQFF. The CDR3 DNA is TGTGCCAGCAGCCAAACCCGACATGAGCAGTTCTTC.

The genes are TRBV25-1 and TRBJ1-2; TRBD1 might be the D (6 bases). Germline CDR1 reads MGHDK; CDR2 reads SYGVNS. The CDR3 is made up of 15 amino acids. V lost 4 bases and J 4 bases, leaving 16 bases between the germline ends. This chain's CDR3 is CASSGGHRLVYGYTF. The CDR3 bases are TGTGCCAGCAGTGGGGGACATAGGCTCGTCTATGGCTACACCTTC.

CDR3 bases: TGTGCCAGCAGCTCAGCTAATGGCGGGTTCCGCTCCTATAATTCACCCCTCCACTTT. It yields the protein CASSSANGGFRSYNSPLHF. J is TRBJ1-6 and V is TRBV7-9; D unresolved. V was pared by 4 bases and J by 0 bases, with 19 bases between. The CDR3 has 19 residues. Germline loops: CDR1 SEHNR, CDR2 FQNEAQ (reference sequence).

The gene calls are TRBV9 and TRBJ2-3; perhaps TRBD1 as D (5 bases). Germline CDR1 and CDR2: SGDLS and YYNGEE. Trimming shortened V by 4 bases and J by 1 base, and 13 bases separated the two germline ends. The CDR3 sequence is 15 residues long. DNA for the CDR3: TGTGCCAGCAGCTCCCCAGGGATTCGCACAGATACGCAGTATTTT. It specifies CASSSPGIRTDTQYF.